The source of this TCR beta chain is a study of cytomegalovirus exposure and HLA in healthy donors. Comment on this clone: The antigen remains unidentified.

Both 60 Vbeta primers and 13 Jbeta primers went into the PCR. Sequenced by immunoSEQ multiplex PCR; TCRdb stores in-frame clones only, minus some. In the table there are roughly 150,000 clones, around 78% of which are singletons. This CDR3 is 14 amino acids long. CDR1 is SGHRS, CDR2 YFSETQ, per germline. Trimming left V 4 bases short and J 5 bases short, with 14 bases between. Study-wide results and caveats: In an earlier analysis, productive rearrangement rates for most beta V segments clustered near 87% or 30%. Generally TCR sequences proved uncommon, though certain public TCRs appeared in numerous donors. Listed as cytomegalovirus-associated were 150 or so TCR beta chains.

Sequenced input: PBMCs. The gene calls are TRBV5-1 and TRBJ2-3; a weak D match, TRBD2 (5 bases). The TCR comes from a woman between 40 and 55 years old in good health and CMV-seronegative. Here the CDR3 reads CASSVPLEGDTQYF. The CDR3 coding sequence is TGCGCCAGCAGCGTACCTTTAGAGGGAGATACGCAGTATTTT.